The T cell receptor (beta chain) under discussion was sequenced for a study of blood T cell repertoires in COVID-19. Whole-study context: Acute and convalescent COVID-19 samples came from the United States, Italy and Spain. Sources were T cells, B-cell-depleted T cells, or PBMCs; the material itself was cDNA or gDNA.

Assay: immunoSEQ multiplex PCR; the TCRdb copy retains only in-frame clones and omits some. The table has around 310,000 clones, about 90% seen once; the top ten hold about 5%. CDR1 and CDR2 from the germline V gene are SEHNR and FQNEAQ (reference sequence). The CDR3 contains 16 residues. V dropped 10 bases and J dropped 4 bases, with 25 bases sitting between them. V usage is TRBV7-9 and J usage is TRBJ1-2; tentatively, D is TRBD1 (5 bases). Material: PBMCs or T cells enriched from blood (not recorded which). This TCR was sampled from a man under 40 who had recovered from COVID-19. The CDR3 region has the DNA TGTGCCATCTCGACACCGGGGGACGGCTTGGGCTATGGCTACACCTTC. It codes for CAISTPGDGLGYGYTF.